This note documents a single TCR beta chain sequence. Its antigen remains unknown. This CDR3 has 15 residues. Germline trimming cut 5 bases from V and 5 bases from J; bases unmatched to any gene: 11. Looked up from germline, CDR1 is KGHSH and CDR2 is LQKENI. PCR employed 60 Vbeta and 13 Jbeta primers. Sequenced by immunoSEQ multiplex PCR; TCRdb stores in-frame clones only, minus some. The table lists roughly 200,000 clones, with 1.1% in the top ten. This sample was taken from a study of cytomegalovirus exposure and HLA in healthy donors. Study conclusions and caveats: Most TCR sequences were rare, but some public TCRs occurred in many donors. Later analysis showed most CMV-associated TCR beta chains appearing HLA-restricted. An ancestry cluster, one associated with Asian ancestry, reportedly showed fewer N-insertions than the approximately 650-donor mean in a later analysis.

This chain links TRBV18 with TRBJ2-5, with 7 bases identical to TRBD1. The receptor was derived from a girl aged 2 to 10 in good health and CMV-seropositive. The material sequenced was PBMCs. This CDR3 reads CASSNTGTEGETQYF. Written as DNA, the CDR3 is TGTGCCAGCTCAAACACCGGGACAGAGGGTGAGACCCAGTACTTC.